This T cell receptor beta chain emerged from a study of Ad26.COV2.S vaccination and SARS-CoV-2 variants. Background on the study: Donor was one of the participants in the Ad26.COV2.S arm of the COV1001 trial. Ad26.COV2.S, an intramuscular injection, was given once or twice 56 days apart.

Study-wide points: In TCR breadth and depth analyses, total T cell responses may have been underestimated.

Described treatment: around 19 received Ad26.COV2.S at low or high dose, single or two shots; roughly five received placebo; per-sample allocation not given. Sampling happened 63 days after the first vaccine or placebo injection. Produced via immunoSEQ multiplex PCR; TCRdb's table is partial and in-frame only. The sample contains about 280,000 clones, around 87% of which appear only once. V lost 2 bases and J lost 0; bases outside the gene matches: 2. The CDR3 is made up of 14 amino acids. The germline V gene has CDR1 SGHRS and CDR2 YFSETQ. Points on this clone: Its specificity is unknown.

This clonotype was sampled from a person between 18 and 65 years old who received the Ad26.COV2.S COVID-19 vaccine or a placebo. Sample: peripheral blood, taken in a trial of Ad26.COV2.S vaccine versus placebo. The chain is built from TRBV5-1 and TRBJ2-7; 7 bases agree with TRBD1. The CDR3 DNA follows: TGCGCCAGCAGCTTCTGGGACAGCTCCTACGAGCAGTACTTC. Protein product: CASSFWDSSYEQYF.